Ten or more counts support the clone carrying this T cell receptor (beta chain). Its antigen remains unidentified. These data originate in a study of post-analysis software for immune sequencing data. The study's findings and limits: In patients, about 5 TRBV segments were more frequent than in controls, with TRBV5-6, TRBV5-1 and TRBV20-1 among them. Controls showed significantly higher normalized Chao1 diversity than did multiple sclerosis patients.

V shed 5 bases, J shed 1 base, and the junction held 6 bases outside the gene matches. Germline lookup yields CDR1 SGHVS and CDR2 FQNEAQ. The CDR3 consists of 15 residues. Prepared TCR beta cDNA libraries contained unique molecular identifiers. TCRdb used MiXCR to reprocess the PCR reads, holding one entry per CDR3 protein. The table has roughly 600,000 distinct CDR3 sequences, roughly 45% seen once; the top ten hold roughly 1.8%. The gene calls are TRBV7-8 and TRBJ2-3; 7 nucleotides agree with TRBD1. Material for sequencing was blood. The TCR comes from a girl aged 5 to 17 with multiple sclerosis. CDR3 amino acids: CASSGWTGRTDTQYF. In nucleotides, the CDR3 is TGTGCCAGCAGCGGTTGGACAGGACGCACAGATACGCAGTATTTT.